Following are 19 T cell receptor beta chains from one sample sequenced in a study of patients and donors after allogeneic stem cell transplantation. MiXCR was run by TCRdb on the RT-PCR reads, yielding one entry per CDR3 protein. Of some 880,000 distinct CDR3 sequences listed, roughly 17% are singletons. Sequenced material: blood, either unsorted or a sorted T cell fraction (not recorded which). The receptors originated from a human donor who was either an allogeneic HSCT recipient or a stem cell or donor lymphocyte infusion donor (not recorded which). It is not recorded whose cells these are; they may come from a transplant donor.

This CDR3 reads CATSRWGGELFF. CDR3 sequence (DNA): TGTGCCACCAGCAGATGGGGGGGGGAGCTGTTTTTT. The genes are TRBV15 and TRBJ2-2; tentatively, D is TRBD1 or TRBD2 (5 bases each). CDR3 size: 12 residues. Germline-derived CDR1 and CDR2 are LNHNV and YYDKDF (reference sequence). The V end lost 2 bases, the J end lost 8 bases, and 6 bases lay between the germline ends.

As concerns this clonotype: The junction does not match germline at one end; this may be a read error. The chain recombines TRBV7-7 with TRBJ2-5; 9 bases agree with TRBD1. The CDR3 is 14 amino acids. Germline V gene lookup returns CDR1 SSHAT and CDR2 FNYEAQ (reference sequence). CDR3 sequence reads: CASSSRTGAETQYF. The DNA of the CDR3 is TGTGCTAGCAGCTCCCGGACAGGGGCGGAGACCCAGTACTTC.

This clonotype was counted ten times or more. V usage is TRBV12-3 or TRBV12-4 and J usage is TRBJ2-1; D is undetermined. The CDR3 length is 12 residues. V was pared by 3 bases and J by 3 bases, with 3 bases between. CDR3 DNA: TGTGCCAGCAGTTTCCGCTACAATGAGCAGTTCTTC. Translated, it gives CASSFRYNEQFF.

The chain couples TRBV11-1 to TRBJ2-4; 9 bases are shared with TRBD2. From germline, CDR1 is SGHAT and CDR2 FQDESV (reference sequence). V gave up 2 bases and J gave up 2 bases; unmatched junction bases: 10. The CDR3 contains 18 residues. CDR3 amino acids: CASSLPPQRGEPKNIQYF. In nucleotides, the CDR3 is TGTGCCAGCAGCTTACCCCCCCAGCGGGGGGAGCCCAAAAACATTCAGTACTTC.

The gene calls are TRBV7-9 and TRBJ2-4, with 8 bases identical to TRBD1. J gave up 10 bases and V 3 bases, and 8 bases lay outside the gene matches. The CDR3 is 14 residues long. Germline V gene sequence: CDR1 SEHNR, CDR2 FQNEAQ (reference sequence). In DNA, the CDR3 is TGTGCCAGCAGCTTGCCGGGACAGGACCCAATTCAGTACTTC. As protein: CASSLPGQDPIQYF.

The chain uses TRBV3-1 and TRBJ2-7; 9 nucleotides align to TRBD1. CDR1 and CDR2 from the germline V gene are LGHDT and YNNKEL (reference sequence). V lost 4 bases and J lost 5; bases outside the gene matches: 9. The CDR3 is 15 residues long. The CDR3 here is CASSPRDRVHDEQYF. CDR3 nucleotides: TGTGCCAGCAGCCCCCGGGACAGGGTCCACGACGAGCAGTACTTC.

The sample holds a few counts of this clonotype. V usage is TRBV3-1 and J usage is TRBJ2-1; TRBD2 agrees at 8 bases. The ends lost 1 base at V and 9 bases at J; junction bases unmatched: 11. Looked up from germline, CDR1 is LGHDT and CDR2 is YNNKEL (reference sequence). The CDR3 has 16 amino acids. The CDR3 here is CASSQGPSGYGGEQFF. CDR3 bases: TGTGCCAGCAGCCAAGGGCCTAGCGGGTACGGTGGTGAGCAGTTCTTC.

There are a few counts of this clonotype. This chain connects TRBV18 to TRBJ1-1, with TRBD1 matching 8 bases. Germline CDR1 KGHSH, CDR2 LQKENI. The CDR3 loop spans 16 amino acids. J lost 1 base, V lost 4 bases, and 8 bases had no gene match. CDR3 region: CASSRRQGTGNTEAFF. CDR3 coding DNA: TGTGCCAGCTCACGCAGACAGGGGACCGGGAACACTGAAGCTTTCTTT. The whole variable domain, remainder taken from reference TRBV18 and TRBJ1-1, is NAGVMQNPRHLVRRRGQEARLRCSPMKGHSHVYWYRQLPEEGLKFMVYLQKENIIDESGMPKERFSAEFPKEGPSILRIQQVVRGDSAAYFCASSRRQGTGNTEAFFGQGTRLTVV.

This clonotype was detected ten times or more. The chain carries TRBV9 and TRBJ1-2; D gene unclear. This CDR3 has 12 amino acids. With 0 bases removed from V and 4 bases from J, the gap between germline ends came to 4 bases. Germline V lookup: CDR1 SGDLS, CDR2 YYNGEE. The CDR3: CASSVDGYGYTF. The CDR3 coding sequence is TGTGCCAGCAGCGTAGATGGCTATGGCTACACCTTC.

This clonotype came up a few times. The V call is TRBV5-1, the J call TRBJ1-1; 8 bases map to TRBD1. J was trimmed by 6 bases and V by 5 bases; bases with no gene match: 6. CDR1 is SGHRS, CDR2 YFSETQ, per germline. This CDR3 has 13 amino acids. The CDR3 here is CASRRQGFAEAFF. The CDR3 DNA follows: TGCGCCAGCAGGCGACAGGGGTTTGCTGAAGCTTTCTTT.

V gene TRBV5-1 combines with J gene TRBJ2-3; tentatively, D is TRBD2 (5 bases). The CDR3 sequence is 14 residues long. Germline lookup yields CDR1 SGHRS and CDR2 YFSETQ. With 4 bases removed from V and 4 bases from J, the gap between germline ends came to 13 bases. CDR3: CASSTRSFSDTQYF. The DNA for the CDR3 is TGCGCCAGCAGCACTAGAAGTTTCTCAGATACGCAGTATTTT.

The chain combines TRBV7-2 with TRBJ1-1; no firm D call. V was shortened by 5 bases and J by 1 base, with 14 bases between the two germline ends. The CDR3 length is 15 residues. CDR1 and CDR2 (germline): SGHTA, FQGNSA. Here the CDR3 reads CASSLLGGSNTEAFF. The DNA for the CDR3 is TGTGCCAGCAGCCTGTTAGGAGGTTCGAACACTGAAGCTTTCTTT.

In DNA form, the CDR3 reads TGTGCCAGCAGTTTATATCGGGGGACTACTTCTACCAACACTGAAGCTTTCTTT. It specifies CASSLYRGTTSTNTEAFF. The rearrangement joins TRBV27 to TRBJ1-1, with D perhaps TRBD1 (5 bases). V was clipped by 1 base and J by 2 bases, with 20 bases between them. The CDR3 length is 18 residues. Germline CDR1 is MNHEY and CDR2 is SMNVEV (reference sequence).

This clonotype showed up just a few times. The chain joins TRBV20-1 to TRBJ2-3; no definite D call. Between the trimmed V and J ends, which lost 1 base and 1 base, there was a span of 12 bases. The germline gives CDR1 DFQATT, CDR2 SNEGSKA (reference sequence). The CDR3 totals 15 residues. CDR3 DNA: TGCAGTGCTAGAGGGGCCCAATGGGGCACAGATACGCAGTATTTT. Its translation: CSARGAQWGTDTQYF.

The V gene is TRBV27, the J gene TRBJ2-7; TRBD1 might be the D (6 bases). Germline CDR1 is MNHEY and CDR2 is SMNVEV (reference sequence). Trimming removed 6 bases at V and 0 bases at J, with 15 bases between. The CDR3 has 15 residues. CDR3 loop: CASRPDRLSSYEQYF. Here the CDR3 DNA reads TGTGCCAGCAGGCCAGACAGGCTGAGCTCCTACGAGCAGTACTTC.

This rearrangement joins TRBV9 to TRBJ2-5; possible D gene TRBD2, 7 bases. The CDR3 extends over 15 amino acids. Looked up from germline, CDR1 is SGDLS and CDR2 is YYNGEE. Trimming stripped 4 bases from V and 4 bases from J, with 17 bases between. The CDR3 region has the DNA TGTGCCAGCAGCCGGGGGGCCCTTTACGGAGAGACCCAGTACTTC. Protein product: CASSRGALYGETQYF. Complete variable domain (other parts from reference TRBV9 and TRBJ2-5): DSGVTQTPKHLITATGQRVTLRCSPRSGDLSVYWYQQSLDQGLQFLIQYYNGEERAKGNILERFSAQQFPDLHSELNLSSLELGDSALYFCASSRGALYGETQYFGPGTRLLVL.

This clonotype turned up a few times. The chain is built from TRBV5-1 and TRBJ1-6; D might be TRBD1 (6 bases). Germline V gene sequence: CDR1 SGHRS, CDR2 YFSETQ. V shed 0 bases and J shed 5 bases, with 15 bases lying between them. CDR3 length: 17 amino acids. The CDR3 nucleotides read TGCGCCAGCAGCTTGGAACAGGGAAGGGTCCATAATTCACCCCTCCACTTT. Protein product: CASSLEQGRVHNSPLHF.

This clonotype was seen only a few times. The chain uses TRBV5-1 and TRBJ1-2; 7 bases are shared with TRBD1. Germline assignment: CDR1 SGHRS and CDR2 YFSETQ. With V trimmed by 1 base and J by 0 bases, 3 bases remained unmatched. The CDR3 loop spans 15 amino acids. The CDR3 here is CASSLTGEANYGYTF. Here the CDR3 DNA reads TGCGCCAGCAGCTTGACAGGGGAAGCTAACTATGGCTACACCTTC.

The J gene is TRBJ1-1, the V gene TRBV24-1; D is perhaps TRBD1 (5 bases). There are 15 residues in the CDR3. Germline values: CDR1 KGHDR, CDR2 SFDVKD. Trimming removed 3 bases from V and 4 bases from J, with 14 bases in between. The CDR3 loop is CATSDGQGVSTEAFF. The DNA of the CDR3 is TGTGCCACCAGTGATGGGCAGGGCGTCAGCACTGAAGCTTTCTTT.